The subject of this entry is one T cell receptor beta chain. The sample belongs to a study of blood T cell repertoires in COVID-19. TCRdb's copy holds only in-frame clones and misses some; the assay was immunoSEQ multiplex PCR. The data show fewer than 500,000 clones, with around 90% seen just once and approximately 0.7% held by the top ten. V lost 8 bases, J lost 2 bases, and 18 bases lay in between. From germline, CDR1 is MDHEN and CDR2 SYDVKM. The CDR3 contains 16 residues. Sequenced input: PBMCs or T cells enriched from blood (not recorded which). The source of this sequence is a woman younger than 35 who had recovered from COVID-19. This chain links TRBV28 with TRBJ2-2; maybe TRBD2 (6 bases). DNA for the CDR3: TGTGCCAGCTCAGGGCTCAAACTAGCTAACACCGGGGAGCTGTTTTTT. As protein: CASSGLKLANTGELFF.